This TCR beta chain was identified during a study of T-cell reconstitution after alpha-beta-depleted transplantation in children. Points from the study as a whole: It was surviving recipient T cells and thymic progenitors that gave some patients high TCRbeta diversity at day 60. Several hundred expanded graft clones reportedly supplied alpha-beta T cells about two months after transplant. A year post-transplant, T-cell counts and diversity derived mostly from newly produced T cells.

With respect to this clonotype: What it recognizes is unknown.

Construction of the TCRbeta library involved unique molecular identifiers. TCRdb re-derived calls from the PCR reads in MiXCR, one entry per CDR3 protein. This table holds 300,000 or so distinct CDR3 sequences, approximately 23% found once. Trimming stripped 8 bases from V and 3 bases from J, with 11 bases between. The CDR3 contains 13 residues. Germline CDR1 reads MNHNS; CDR2 reads SASEGT. The rearrangement joins TRBV6-1 to TRBJ2-4; a weak D match, TRBD2 (7 bases). The sequence was obtained from a male patient between 10 and 17 years old who had a stem cell transplant for acute lymphoblastic leukemia, so the T cells may come from the graft donor. The source was PBMCs, mostly from graft donor cells, collected 180 days after TCRalphabeta/CD19-depleted stem cell transplant. The CDR3, as DNA: TGTGCCAGCTTGCGGGGGCTCAAAAACATTCAGTACTTC. It codes for CASLRGLKNIQYF.